This record looks at one T cell receptor beta chain sequence and its context. Regarding time point: blood 4 weeks post-SBRT, at nephrectomy. Treatment specified: 15 Gy SBRT to primary tumor, nephrectomy 4 weeks later. After SBRT, blood was collected at 2 and 4 weeks, plus baseline. This renal cell carcinoma was of the clear cell type. Data came from immunoSEQ multiplex PCR; TCRdb stores just in-frame clones and leaves some out. The sample has 150,000 to 200,000 clones; roughly nine tenths are singletons. The sample originates from a study of radiation and T cells in renal cell carcinoma. V dropped 2 bases and J dropped 4 bases, with 12 bases sitting between them. The CDR3 is 14 residues long. Germline assignment: CDR1 SGHRS and CDR2 YFSETQ.

This receptor was obtained from a woman aged 45-65 years with renal cell carcinoma. The sequences come from blood, collected from a patient whose treatment included radiotherapy and nephrectomy. The V and J genes are TRBV5-1 and TRBJ1-1; D might be TRBD1 (5 bases). CDR3 region: CASSFAGQSTEAFF. The CDR3 DNA sequence: TGCGCCAGCAGCTTCGCAGGGCAGAGCACTGAAGCTTTCTTT.